The 19 T cell receptor beta chains below come from one sample, sequenced in a study of high-grade serous ovarian cancer treatment subgroups. Tumor samples were taken before definitive surgery or chemotherapy. Data came from immunoSEQ multiplex PCR; TCRdb stores just in-frame clones and leaves some out. The repertoire holds approximately 40,000 clones, with over 60% as singletons. The sequenced sample consisted of tumor tissue. The receptors shown here come from a human donor with high-grade serous ovarian cancer.

Only one count was recorded for this clone. CDR3 DNA sequence: TGTGCCAGCAGACCGGGACAGAGCTACAATGAGCAGTTCTTC. It translates to CASRPGQSYNEQFF. The rearrangement joins TRBV6-1 to TRBJ2-1; the match to TRBD1 covers 7 bases. Trimming removed 6 bases from V and 3 bases from J; junction bases left unmatched: 5. The CDR3 covers 14 residues. Germline CDR1 is MNHNS and CDR2 is SASEGT.

The rearrangement uses TRBV5-6 and TRBJ2-2; D gene ambiguous. The CDR3 sequence is 15 residues long. Germline CDR1 is SGHDT and CDR2 is YYEEEE. Trimming removed 3 bases at V and 4 bases at J, with 13 bases between. CDR3 DNA sequence: TGTGCCAGCAGCTCTAAACCCCTGGTCACCGGGGAGCTGTTTTTT. Translation: CASSSKPLVTGELFF.

This chain links TRBV6-6 with TRBJ2-1, with TRBD1 matching 8 bases. J lost 2 bases, V lost 10 bases, and 10 bases had no gene match. Germline lookup yields CDR1 MNHNY and CDR2 SVGAGI (reference sequence). The CDR3 sequence is 15 residues long. Here the CDR3 reads CATSTGQVTYNEQFF. Written as DNA, the CDR3 is TGTGCCACTTCTACGGGACAGGTTACCTACAATGAGCAGTTCTTC.

A single count supports this clone. The conserved closing phenylalanine or tryptophan is absent in this CDR3, likely reflecting a read error. Because the CDR3's place on the DNA is in doubt, the DNA is left out and the CDR3 is given as listed by TCRdb. The CDR3 region is CASMGGCGTV. The rearrangement joins TRBV28 to TRBJ2-6; the DNA was not used to check the table's D call, TRBD2. Germline V gives CDR1 MDHEN, CDR2 SYDVKM. The CDR3 is 10 residues long, ends included.

The genes are TRBV19 and TRBJ2-7, with TRBD1 matching over 10 bases. Losses at the gene ends were 6 bases for V and 2 bases for J; bases not matched to a gene: 7. CDR1 is LNHDA, CDR2 SQIVND, per germline (reference sequence). The length of the CDR3 is 15 residues. The CDR3 bases are TGTGCCAGTAGCATCACCGGGACAGGGGCCTACGAGCAGTACTTC. Translation: CASSITGTGAYEQYF.

The V call is TRBV27, the J call TRBJ2-7, with 9 bases aligning to TRBD1. The CDR3 has 15 amino acids. Germline V gene data show CDR1 as MNHEY and CDR2 as SMNVEV (reference sequence). V gave up 4 bases and J gave up 2 bases; unmatched junction bases: 6. Written as DNA, the CDR3 is TGTGCCAGCAGTTCACCGGGACAGGGCACCTACGAGCAGTACTTC. Amino acids: CASSSPGQGTYEQYF.

V usage is TRBV7-2 and J usage is TRBJ2-7; 9 bases agree with TRBD1. Germline V gene sequence: CDR1 SGHTA, CDR2 FQGNSA. This CDR3 is built from 17 residues. Trimming took 4 bases from V and 3 from J; bases not matched to a gene: 13. CDR3 sequence: CASSSRDRAGEYYEQYF. CDR3 nucleotide sequence: TGTGCCAGCAGCTCACGGGACAGGGCTGGTGAATACTACGAGCAGTACTTC. Variable domain in full (rest from reference TRBV7-2 and TRBJ2-7): GAGVSQSPSNKVTEKGKDVELRCDPISGHTALYWYRQSLGQGLEFLIYFQGNSAPDKSGLPSDRFSAERTGGSVSTLTIQRTQQEDSAVYLCASSSRDRAGEYYEQYFGPGTRLTVT.

The sample holds a few counts of this clone. This chain connects TRBV20-1 to TRBJ1-2; D not resolved. Per the germline V gene, CDR1 is DFQATT and CDR2 is SNEGSKA (reference sequence). V lost 1 base and J 6 bases, leaving 3 bases between the germline ends. This CDR3 has 10 residues. The CDR3 DNA follows: TGCAGTGCTAGAGGGAATGGCTACACCTTC. Its translation: CSARGNGYTF.

The chain joins TRBV4-1 to TRBJ2-7; 9 bases match TRBD2. There are 16 residues in the CDR3. Germline V gene data show CDR1 as MGHRA and CDR2 as YSYEKL. Trimming at V came to 0 bases and at J to 5 bases, leaving 8 bases not matched to a gene. The CDR3 here is CASSQDRLAGTHEQYF. The CDR3 bases are TGCGCCAGCAGCCAAGATCGTCTAGCGGGAACCCACGAGCAGTACTTC.

This clone came up a few times. The chain employs TRBV27 and TRBJ2-2, with unresolved D. Trimming took 10 bases from V and 2 from J, leaving 11 bases between them. The CDR3 extends over 13 amino acids. From germline, CDR1 is MNHEY and CDR2 SMNVEV (reference sequence). The CDR3 protein is CATRDPNTGELFF. The CDR3 coding sequence is TGTGCCACCCGTGACCCCAACACCGGGGAGCTGTTTTTT.

The V gene is TRBV5-1, the J gene TRBJ2-1; 7 bases are shared with TRBD1. V lost 2 bases to trimming and J lost 7 bases; unmatched junction nucleotides: 9. The CDR3 is 15 amino acids. Germline lookup yields CDR1 SGHRS and CDR2 YFSETQ. In nucleotides, the CDR3 is TGCGCCAGCAGCTTCCCCACTTCACAGGGGAATGAGCAGTTCTTC. Its translation is CASSFPTSQGNEQFF.

The chain employs TRBV28 and TRBJ1-2; 8 nucleotides line up with TRBD1. The CDR3 is 12 amino acids. CDR1 and CDR2 from the germline V gene are MDHEN and SYDVKM. CDR3 DNA sequence: TGTCGAACAGGGGGAAGAGAGTATGGCTACACCTTC. As protein: CRTGGREYGYTF.

This chain links TRBV2 with TRBJ2-7; 12 nucleotides line up with TRBD2. The ends lost 6 bases at V and 3 bases at J; junction bases unmatched: 6. The CDR3 is 15 amino acids. The germline V gene encodes CDR1 SNHLY and CDR2 FYNNEI. The CDR3 sequence is CASRTTSGRNYEQYF. CDR3 DNA sequence: TGTGCCAGCAGAACCACTAGCGGGAGGAACTACGAGCAGTACTTC.

The chain has TRBV18 and TRBJ1-2; tentatively, D is TRBD1 (5 bases). The CDR3 spans 16 residues. The germline gives CDR1 KGHSH, CDR2 LQKENI. V was clipped by 3 bases and J by 2 bases, with 16 bases between them. The CDR3 protein is CASSPLQGTDNYGYTF. The CDR3 nucleotides read TGTGCCAGCTCACCCCTGCAGGGAACAGACAACTATGGCTACACCTTC.

The J gene is TRBJ2-1, the V gene TRBV2, with 9 bases matching TRBD2. CDR3 length equals 20 residues. V lost 4 bases to trimming and J lost 0 bases; unmatched junction nucleotides: 16. The germline V gene has CDR1 SNHLY and CDR2 FYNNEI. This CDR3 reads CASSVPRELAGASSYNEQFF. In DNA, the CDR3 is TGTGCCAGCAGTGTCCCTCGGGAACTAGCGGGTGCTAGCTCCTACAATGAGCAGTTCTTC.

This chain connects TRBV29-1 to TRBJ2-3; weak D call: TRBD2 (6 bases). Germline CDR1 SQVTM, CDR2 ANQGSEA. The CDR3 is made up of 13 amino acids. V was shortened by 3 bases and J by 3 bases, with 10 bases between the two germline ends. The CDR3, as DNA: TGCAGCGTTGACAACAGCGGGACAGATACGCAGTATTTT. This gives the protein CSVDNSGTDTQYF.

In this sample, this clone turned up a few times. V is TRBV5-4 and J is TRBJ2-5; D is perhaps TRBD2 (5 bases). V lost 3 bases to trimming and J lost 5 bases, with 20 bases between them. This CDR3 is built from 16 residues. The germline gives CDR1 SGHNT, CDR2 YYREEE (reference sequence). The CDR3: CASSSTSYGLRETQYF. The CDR3 DNA reads as TGTGCCAGCAGCTCCACCTCCTACGGACTTAGGGAGACCCAGTACTTC. The full variable domain, with the rest looked up from reference TRBV5-4 and TRBJ2-5, is ETGVTQSPTHLIKTRGQQVTLRCSSQSGHNTVSWYQQALGQGPQFIFQYYREEENGRGNFPPRFSGLQFPNYSSELNVNALELDDSALYLCASSSTSYGLRETQYFGPGTRLLVL.

This clone appeared once. The chain combines TRBV2 with TRBJ2-1; 9 bases align to TRBD2. The CDR3 has 13 residues. With V trimmed by 7 bases and J by 6 bases, 4 bases remained unmatched. Germline CDR1 and CDR2: SNHLY and FYNNEI. CDR3 sequence reads: CASKLAGLNEQFF. In nucleotides, the CDR3 is TGTGCCAGCAAACTAGCGGGTCTCAATGAGCAGTTCTTC.

The chain joins TRBV11-2 to TRBJ1-5, with 10 bases aligning to TRBD1. Germline V lookup: CDR1 SGHAT, CDR2 FQNNGV. With V trimmed by 6 bases and J by 9 bases, 8 bases remained unmatched. CDR3 length: 14 amino acids. The CDR3, as DNA: TGTGCCAGCAGTTCCGGGACAGGGGTTAGGCCCCAGCATTTT. Translating it yields CASSSGTGVRPQHF.